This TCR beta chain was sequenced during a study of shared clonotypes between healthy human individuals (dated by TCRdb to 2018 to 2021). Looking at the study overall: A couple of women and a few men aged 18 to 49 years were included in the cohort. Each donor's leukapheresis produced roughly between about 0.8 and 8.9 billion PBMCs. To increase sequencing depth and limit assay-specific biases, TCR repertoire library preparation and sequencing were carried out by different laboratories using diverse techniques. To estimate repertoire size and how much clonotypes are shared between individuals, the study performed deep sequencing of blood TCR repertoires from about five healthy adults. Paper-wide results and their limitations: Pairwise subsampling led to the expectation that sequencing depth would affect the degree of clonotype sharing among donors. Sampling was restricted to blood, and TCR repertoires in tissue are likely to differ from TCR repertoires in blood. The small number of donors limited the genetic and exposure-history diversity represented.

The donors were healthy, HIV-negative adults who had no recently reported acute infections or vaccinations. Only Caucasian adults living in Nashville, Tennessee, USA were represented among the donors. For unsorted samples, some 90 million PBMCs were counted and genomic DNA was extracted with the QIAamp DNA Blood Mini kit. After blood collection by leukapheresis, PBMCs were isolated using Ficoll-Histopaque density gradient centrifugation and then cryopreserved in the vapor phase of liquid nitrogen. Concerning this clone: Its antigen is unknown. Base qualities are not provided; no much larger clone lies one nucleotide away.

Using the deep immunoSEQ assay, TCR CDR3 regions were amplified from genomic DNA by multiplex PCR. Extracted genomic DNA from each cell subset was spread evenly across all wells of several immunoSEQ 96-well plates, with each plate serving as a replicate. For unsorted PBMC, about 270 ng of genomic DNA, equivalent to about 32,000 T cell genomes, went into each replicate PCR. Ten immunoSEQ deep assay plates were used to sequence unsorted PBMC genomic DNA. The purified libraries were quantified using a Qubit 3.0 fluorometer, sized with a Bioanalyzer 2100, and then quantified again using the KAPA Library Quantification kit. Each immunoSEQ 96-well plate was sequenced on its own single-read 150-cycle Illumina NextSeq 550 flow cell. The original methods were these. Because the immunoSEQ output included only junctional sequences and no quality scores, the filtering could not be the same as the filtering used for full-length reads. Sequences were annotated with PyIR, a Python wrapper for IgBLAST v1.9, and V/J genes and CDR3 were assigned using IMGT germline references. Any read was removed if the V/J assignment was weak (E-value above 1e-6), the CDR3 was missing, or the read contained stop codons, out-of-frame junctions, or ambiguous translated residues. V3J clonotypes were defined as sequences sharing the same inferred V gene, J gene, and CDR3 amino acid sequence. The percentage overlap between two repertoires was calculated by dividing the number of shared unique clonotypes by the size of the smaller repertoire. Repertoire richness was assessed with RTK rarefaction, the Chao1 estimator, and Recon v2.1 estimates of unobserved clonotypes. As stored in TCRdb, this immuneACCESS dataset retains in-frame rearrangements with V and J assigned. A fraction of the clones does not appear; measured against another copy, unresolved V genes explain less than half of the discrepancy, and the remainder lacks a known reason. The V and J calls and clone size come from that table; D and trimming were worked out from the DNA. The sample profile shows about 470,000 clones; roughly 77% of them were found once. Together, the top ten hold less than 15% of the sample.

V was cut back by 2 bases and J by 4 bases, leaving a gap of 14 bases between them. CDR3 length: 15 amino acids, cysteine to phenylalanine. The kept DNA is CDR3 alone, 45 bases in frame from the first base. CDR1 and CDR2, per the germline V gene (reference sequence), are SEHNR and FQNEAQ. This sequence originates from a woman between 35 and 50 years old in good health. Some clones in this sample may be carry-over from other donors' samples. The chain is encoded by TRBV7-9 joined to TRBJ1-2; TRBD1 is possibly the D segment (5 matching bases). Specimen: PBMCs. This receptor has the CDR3 CASSLSVQASYGYTF. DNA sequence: TGTGCCAGCAGCTTAAGCGTACAGGCTAGCTATGGCTACACCTTC.